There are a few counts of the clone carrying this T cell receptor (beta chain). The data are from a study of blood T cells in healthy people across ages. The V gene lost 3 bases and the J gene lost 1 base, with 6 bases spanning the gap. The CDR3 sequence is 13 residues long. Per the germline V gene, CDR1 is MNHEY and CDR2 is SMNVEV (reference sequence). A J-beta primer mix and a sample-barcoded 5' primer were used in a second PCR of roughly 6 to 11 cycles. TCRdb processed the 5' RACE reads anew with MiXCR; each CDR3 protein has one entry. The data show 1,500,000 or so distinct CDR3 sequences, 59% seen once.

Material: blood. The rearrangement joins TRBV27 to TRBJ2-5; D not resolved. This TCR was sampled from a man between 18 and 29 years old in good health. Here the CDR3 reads CASSFLGQETQYF. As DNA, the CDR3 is TGTGCCAGCAGTTTTTTAGGCCAAGAGACCCAGTACTTC.